This TCR beta chain comes out of a study of tumor and adjacent non-tumor tissue in lung cancer. Study overall: Aged about 31 to 80 years, patients included more than nine men and roughly 5 women with stage I to III disease.

This sample's RNA came from whole unsorted tissue. Germline loops: CDR1 SQVTM, CDR2 ANQGSEA. The CDR3 runs 14 residues. The V end lost 4 bases, the J end lost 5 bases, and 14 bases lay between the germline ends. A modified ARM-PCR protocol with three rounds of nested PCR amplified TCRbeta. TCRdb analysed the multiplex PCR reads with MiXCR anew, one entry per CDR3 protein. The sample has about 76,000 distinct CDR3 sequences; under 70% are singletons. The sample consisted of lung tumor tissue. V is TRBV29-1 and J is TRBJ1-4, with D unresolved. This TCR was recovered from a woman in her 70s with non-small cell lung cancer. DNA of the CDR3: TGCAGCGTTGGATCAGGCGTATTGAATGAAAAACTGTTTTTT. Its translation is CSVGSGVLNEKLFF.